What follows are 26 T cell receptor beta chains derived from one specimen sequenced in a study of T-cell memory formation after mild COVID-19. TCRdb analysed the 5' RACE reads with MiXCR anew, one entry per CDR3 protein. The repertoire consists of around 190,000 distinct CDR3 sequences, with roughly 20% occurring once and the leading ten covering 3.5% to 5%. The sample taken for sequencing was PBMCs or a T cell subset sorted from them (not recorded which). The receptors originated from a man between 18 and 35 years old who had mild COVID-19 (a few samples of this study predate the infection). Cell type and time point are not known.

In this sample, this clonotype turned up a few times. The rearrangement links TRBV5-1 to TRBJ2-7, with 9 bases matching TRBD1. CDR1 is SGHRS and CDR2 is YFSETQ in the germline V gene. The CDR3 is 18 amino acids. Trimming removed 0 bases from V and 0 bases from J; junction bases left unmatched: 10. CDR3 amino acids: CASSLGPGQGRSSYEQYF. DNA of the CDR3: TGCGCCAGCAGCTTGGGACCTGGACAGGGGAGGAGCTCCTACGAGCAGTACTTC.

This clonotype showed up just a few times. The genes are TRBV15 and TRBJ1-3; no firm D call. This CDR3 has 14 residues. Trimming pared 8 bases from V and 4 bases from J, leaving 15 bases between. From germline, CDR1 is LNHNV and CDR2 YYDKDF (reference sequence). The CDR3 nucleotides are TGTGCCACCGGGCCGCCGAACCGGGGAAACACCATATATTTT. Translating it yields CATGPPNRGNTIYF.

The chain uses TRBV19 and TRBJ1-1; TRBD1 aligns across 7 bases. V dropped 7 bases and J dropped 6; count of bases not matched to a gene: 14. The length of the CDR3 is 15 residues. From germline, CDR1 is LNHDA and CDR2 SQIVND (reference sequence). The DNA for the CDR3 is TGTGCCAGTACCCCGCTACGGGCCAGGGGGGCTGAAGCTTTCTTT. Translating it yields CASTPLRARGAEAFF. The whole variable domain, filled in from reference TRBV19 and TRBJ1-1, reads DGGITQSPKYLFRKEGQNVTLSCEQNLNHDAMYWYRQDPGQGLRLIYYSQIVNDFQKGDIAEGYSVSREKKESFPLTVTSAQKNPTAFYLCASTPLRARGAEAFFGQGTRLTVV.

The V gene is TRBV12-5, the J gene TRBJ2-2; no reliable D call. Per germline, CDR1 LGHNT and CDR2 FRNRAP. The CDR3 totals 13 residues. V lost 4 bases and J 4 bases, leaving 7 bases between the germline ends. The CDR3 coding sequence is TGTGCTAGTGGTTCGCGATCCACCGGGGAGCTGTTTTTT. Amino acid sequence: CASGSRSTGELFF.

This clonotype was seen only a few times. This rearrangement joins TRBV7-8 to TRBJ1-5; 10 nucleotides match TRBD1. This CDR3 has 15 residues. With V trimmed by 6 bases and J by 5 bases, 7 bases remained unmatched. Germline-derived CDR1 and CDR2 are SGHVS and FQNEAQ. CDR3 bases: TGTGCCAGCAGGGGAGACAGGGGGCCGGATCAGCCCCAGCATTTT. Amino acid sequence: CASRGDRGPDQPQHF.

This clonotype was seen more than once but under ten times. The chain joins TRBV6-5 to TRBJ1-6, with D tentatively TRBD1 (5 bases). The CDR3 is made up of 14 amino acids. The germline CDR1 and CDR2 sequences are MNHEY and SVGAGI. V lost 4 bases, J lost 7 bases, and 11 bases lay in between. The CDR3 sequence is CASSSQAGNSPLHF. The DNA of the CDR3 is TGTGCCAGCAGTTCACAGGCGGGGAATTCACCCCTCCACTTT.

The chain recombines TRBV7-2 with TRBJ2-2, with D perhaps TRBD1 (6 bases). CDR1 SGHTA and CDR2 FQGNSA come from the germline V gene. The CDR3 runs 14 residues. V dropped 2 bases and J dropped 4 bases, with 8 bases sitting between them. The CDR3 sequence: CASSLNRVTGELFF. The CDR3 nucleotides are TGTGCCAGCAGCTTAAACAGGGTCACCGGGGAGCTGTTTTTT.

This clonotype was counted at least ten times. This chain connects TRBV12-3 or TRBV12-4 to TRBJ1-5; no firm D call. Trimming pared 8 bases from V and 7 bases from J, leaving 15 bases between. CDR3 size: 13 residues. The CDR3 loop is CASRRSAGQPQHF. The CDR3 DNA reads as TGTGCCAGCCGCCGGTCCGCCGGACAGCCCCAGCATTTT.

This clonotype was counted only a few times. The CDR3 DNA is TGTGCCAGCAGCCAAGCTGCTAGCGGGGGTAGCACAGATACGCAGTATTTT. It specifies CASSQAASGGSTDTQYF. The chain has TRBV4-2 and TRBJ2-3; 10 bases line up with TRBD2. The V and J ends lost 1 base and 0 bases, in that order; junction bases with no gene match: 4. The germline gives CDR1 LGHNA, CDR2 YNFKEQ. This CDR3 has 17 amino acids.

In DNA, the CDR3 is TGCGCCAGCAGCTTGGCGAGGGGGAGCTCCTACGAGCAGTACTTC. Translation: CASSLARGSSYEQYF. The chain combines TRBV5-1 with TRBJ2-7; possibly TRBD1 for D (6 bases). CDR3 length: 15 residues. Germline V CDR1 and CDR2: SGHRS, YFSETQ. V was cut by 0 bases and J by 0 bases, with 10 bases left in between.

This clonotype appeared a few times. This chain connects TRBV18 to TRBJ2-5, with no clear D. Looked up from germline, CDR1 is KGHSH and CDR2 is LQKENI. This CDR3 has 12 amino acids. V lost 3 bases and J lost 0, with 2 bases in between. CDR3: CASSPYQETQYF. As DNA, the CDR3 is TGTGCCAGCTCACCGTACCAAGAGACCCAGTACTTC.

This clonotype was seen a few times. The chain is built from TRBV6-5 and TRBJ1-3, with D uncertain. The germline V gene encodes CDR1 MNHEY and CDR2 SVGAGI. This CDR3 spans 15 amino acids. Trimming cost V 0 bases and J 1 base, with 7 bases left between them. CDR3 in amino acids: CASSYSSGSGNTIYF. CDR3 DNA: TGTGCCAGCAGTTACTCGAGTGGATCTGGAAACACCATATATTTT.

On this clonotype itself: Compared with germline, one end of the junction differs, possibly owing to a read error. The chain joins TRBV18 to TRBJ2-6, with TRBD1 matching 8 bases. CDR3 size: 18 residues. Germline CDR1 KGHSH, CDR2 LQKENI. CDR3 sequence reads: CASSPQRTGLSGANVLTF. Here the CDR3 DNA reads TGTGCCAGCTCGCCACAGCGGACAGGGTTATCTGGGGCCAACGTCCTGACTTTC.

The rearrangement uses TRBV29-1 and TRBJ1-3; TRBD1 might be the D (6 bases). The germline CDR1 and CDR2 sequences are SQVTM and ANQGSEA. Trimming stripped 7 bases from V and 3 bases from J, with 13 bases between. The CDR3 sequence is 13 residues long. The CDR3 coding sequence is TGCAGCGCCGGCGGGGGCGGTGGAAACACCATATATTTT. Its protein product is CSAGGGGGNTIYF.

This clonotype was seen more than once but under ten times. The chain recombines TRBV5-1 with TRBJ2-3, with D perhaps TRBD1 (5 bases). Looked up from germline, CDR1 is SGHRS and CDR2 is YFSETQ. V lost 1 base to trimming and J lost 1 base, with 7 bases between them. This CDR3 spans 14 amino acids. CDR3 sequence (DNA): TGCGCCAGCAGCTTGTGGGGCGGCACAGATACGCAGTATTTT. Its translation: CASSLWGGTDTQYF.

This clonotype was counted between two and nine times. The chain links TRBV20-1 to TRBJ2-2; D remains unclear. Per germline, CDR1 DFQATT and CDR2 SNEGSKA (reference sequence). V was cut by 6 bases and J by 0 bases, with 8 bases left in between. The CDR3 is 13 amino acids. CDR3 sequence (DNA): TGCAGTGCCCCGAGGCCGAACACCGGGGAGCTGTTTTTT. It encodes CSAPRPNTGELFF.

In its sample, this clonotype was seen a few times. The chain uses TRBV6-2 or TRBV6-3 and TRBJ2-2, with D hard to call. The germline gives CDR1 MNHEY, CDR2 SVGEGT. This CDR3 comprises 13 residues. Trimming took 3 bases from V and 4 from J, leaving 6 bases between them. In DNA, the CDR3 is TGTGCCAGCAGTTATTGGGCCACCGGGGAGCTGTTTTTT. It specifies CASSYWATGELFF.

J is TRBJ2-3 and V is TRBV5-1, with D possibly matching TRBD1 (5 bases). V lost 5 bases, J lost 5 bases, and 18 bases lay in between. The CDR3 length is 15 residues. Germline V CDR1 and CDR2: SGHRS, YFSETQ. CDR3 DNA sequence: TGCGCCAGCAGGGCAAGGCAGGGTCTCATAGATACGCAGTATTTT. This translates into CASRARQGLIDTQYF. The whole variable domain, remainder taken from reference TRBV5-1 and TRBJ2-3, is KAGVTQTPRYLIKTRGQQVTLSCSPISGHRSVSWYQQTPGQGLQFLFEYFSETQRNKGNFPGRFSGRQFSNSRSEMNVSTLELGDSALYLCASRARQGLIDTQYFGPGTRLTVL.

This clonotype appeared a few times. The V and J genes are TRBV6-2 or TRBV6-3 and TRBJ1-2, with 9 bases that match TRBD1. Germline V gives CDR1 MNHEY, CDR2 SVGEGT. Trimming at V came to 5 bases and at J to 1 base, leaving 14 bases not matched to a gene. CDR3 length equals 18 residues. The CDR3 reads CASSRGQGIFLRNYGYTF. CDR3 sequence (DNA): TGTGCCAGCAGTCGCGGACAGGGGATATTTTTACGTAACTATGGCTACACCTTC.

The chain couples TRBV12-3 or TRBV12-4 to TRBJ1-4; D call uncertain. V lost 1 base to trimming and J lost 5 bases, with 8 bases between them. The CDR3 length is 14 residues. This CDR3 is CASSLGLRNEKLFF. In DNA, the CDR3 is TGTGCCAGCAGTTTAGGATTGAGGAATGAAAAACTGTTTTTT.

The table lists this clonotype with many counts. The V gene is TRBV20-1, the J gene TRBJ2-3; TRBD2 agrees at 8 bases. V shed 0 bases and J 2 bases; nucleotides not matched to a gene: 1. The CDR3 has 14 amino acids. Germline V gives CDR1 DFQATT, CDR2 SNEGSKA (reference sequence). CDR3 in amino acids: CSARDSGVTDTQYF. Here the CDR3 DNA reads TGCAGTGCTAGAGATAGCGGGGTCACAGATACGCAGTATTTT.

The chain employs TRBV7-2 and TRBJ1-2; TRBD1 aligns across 8 bases. Trimming took 3 bases from V and 4 from J; bases not matched to a gene: 7. The length of the CDR3 is 15 residues. Germline values: CDR1 SGHTA, CDR2 FQGNSA. CDR3 coding DNA: TGTGCCAGCAGCTTTGGACGACAGGGGTCCTATGGCTACACCTTC. This sequence encodes CASSFGRQGSYGYTF.

The chain links TRBV20-1 to TRBJ2-7, with no clear D. Germline CDR1 reads DFQATT; CDR2 reads SNEGSKA (reference sequence). Trimming left V 5 bases short and J 5 bases short, with 16 bases between. The CDR3 is made up of 13 amino acids. CDR3 DNA sequence: TGCAGTGCTCCCCCGGACGGCCAGAACGAGCAGTACTTC. Translated: CSAPPDGQNEQYF.

This clonotype was seen only a few times. The CDR3 DNA reads TGCGCCAGCAGCCAACTATACTCCGAAAAACTGTTTTTT. The encoded protein is CASSQLYSEKLFF. V gene TRBV4-3 combines with J gene TRBJ1-4; no reliable D call. This CDR3 is built from 13 residues. The V end lost 2 bases, the J end lost 8 bases, and 9 bases lay between the germline ends. Germline V CDR1 and CDR2: LGHNA, YSLEER.

This clonotype was seen many times. V gene TRBV20-1 combines with J gene TRBJ2-3; D uncertain. The CDR3 is 13 amino acids. Germline V lookup: CDR1 DFQATT, CDR2 SNEGSKA (reference sequence). V was trimmed by 0 bases and J by 2 bases, leaving 6 bases between them. CDR3 coding DNA: TGCAGTGCTAGAGAGGTGTACACAGATACGCAGTATTTT. It yields the protein CSAREVYTDTQYF.

The DNA of the CDR3 is TGTGCCAGCAGCCAATTAGACAGGGGCGATAACTATGGCTACACCTTC. It encodes CASSQLDRGDNYGYTF. The V gene is TRBV4-2, the J gene TRBJ1-2; 8 positions match TRBD1. The V segment lost 2 bases and the J segment 1 base; nucleotides outside the gene matches: 6. Germline V gives CDR1 LGHNA, CDR2 YNFKEQ. The CDR3 has 16 amino acids.